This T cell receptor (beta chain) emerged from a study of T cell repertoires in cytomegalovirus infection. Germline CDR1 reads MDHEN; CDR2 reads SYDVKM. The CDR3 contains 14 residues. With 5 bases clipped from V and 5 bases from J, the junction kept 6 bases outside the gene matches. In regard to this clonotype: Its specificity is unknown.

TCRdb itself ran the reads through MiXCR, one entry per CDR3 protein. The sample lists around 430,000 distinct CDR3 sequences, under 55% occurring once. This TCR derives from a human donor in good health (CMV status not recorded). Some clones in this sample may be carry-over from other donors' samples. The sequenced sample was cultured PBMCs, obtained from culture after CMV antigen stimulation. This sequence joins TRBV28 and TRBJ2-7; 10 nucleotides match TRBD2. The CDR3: CASSTPSGGNEQYF. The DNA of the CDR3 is TGTGCCAGCAGTACGCCTAGCGGGGGAAACGAGCAGTACTTC.